A selection of T cell receptor beta chains follows, all from one sample in a study of cytomegalovirus exposure and HLA in healthy donors. Profiled with immunoSEQ multiplex PCR; TCRdb holds only in-frame clones, not every one. Here the sample spans approximately 190,000 clones, approximately 84% being singletons. The sequencing input was PBMCs. These receptors all come from a man aged 50 to 59 in good health and CMV-seronegative. CDR3s include the opening cysteine and the closing phenylalanine or tryptophan. D genes are given only for firm matches. A clone size is listed for some rows: how often the clone was seen (once, few, many), or a class if it is expanded.

TRBJ1-2 NA NA TRBV7-9 CASSLEVGVGYTF TGTGCCAGCAGCTTAGAAGTAGGGGTTGGCTACACCTTC
TRBJ2-1 NA NA TRBV2 CASTPARVRNYNEQFF TGTGCCAGCACCCCCGCCCGGGTCCGAAACTACAATGAGCAGTTCTTC
TRBJ2-4 NA TRBD1 TRBV10-2 CASGTGKNIQYF TGCGCCAGCGGGACAGGGAAAAACATTCAGTACTTC
TRBJ1-2 once NA TRBV18 CASSPGPTYGYTF TGTGCCAGCTCACCGGGCCCGACCTATGGCTACACCTTC
TRBJ2-7 NA TRBD1 TRBV7-2 CASSLHKGQGEQYF TGTGCCAGCAGCTTACATAAGGGACAGGGCGAGCAGTACTTC
TRBJ2-3 NA TRBD1 TRBV10-3 CAISEPRQGSDTQYF TGTGCCATCAGTGAACCGAGACAGGGTTCAGATACGCAGTATTTT
TRBJ2-6 NA TRBD1 TRBV6-1 CASGQGTGANVLTF TGTGCCAGCGGACAGGGGACCGGGGCCAACGTCCTGACTTTC
TRBJ1-2 few TRBD1 TRBV5-6 CASSYTGAGGYTF TGTGCCAGCAGCTACACAGGGGCAGGTGGCTACACCTTC
TRBJ2-7 NA NA TRBV6-5 CASSLTGTYEQYF TGTGCCAGCAGTTTGACAGGAACCTACGAGCAGTACTTC
TRBJ1-5 NA NA TRBV4-3 CASSQGLLSQPQHF TGCGCCAGCAGCCAGGGACTGTTGAGTCAGCCCCAGCATTTT
TRBJ1-2 NA TRBD1 TRBV25-1 CASSAGTGYGYTF TGTGCCAGCAGTGCCGGGACAGGGTATGGCTACACCTTC
TRBJ2-6 NA TRBD1 TRBV10-3 CAISGGQGASGANVLTF TGTGCCATCAGTGGAGGACAGGGGGCGTCCGGGGCCAACGTCCTGACTTTC
TRBJ2-3 NA TRBD2 TRBV10-3 CAISDSGKSTDTQYF TGTGCCATCAGTGATAGCGGGAAAAGCACAGATACGCAGTATTTT
TRBJ1-4 NA NA TRBV7-3 CARGRKLFF TGCGCTCGTGGTCGGAAACTGTTTTTT
TRBJ2-1 NA NA TRBV7-2 CASSPGLEVTFEQFF TGTGCCAGCAGCCCGGGGTTGGAGGTGACGTTTGAGCAGTTCTTC
TRBJ2-7 NA NA TRBV7-8 CASSSYGEQYF TGTGCCAGCAGCTCCTACGGCGAGCAGTACTTC
TRBJ1-2 NA TRBD1 TRBV27 CASSLDRADYGYTF TGTGCCAGCAGTCTTGACAGGGCTGACTATGGCTACACCTTC
TRBJ2-7 NA NA TRBV9 CASSPGSGLKGWQYF TGTGCCAGCAGCCCGGGGTCGGGGTTGAAAGGATGGCAGTACTTC
TRBJ2-5 NA TRBD1 TRBV5-6 CASSLGRQGAQETQYF TGTGCCAGCAGCTTGGGACGGCAGGGGGCCCAAGAGACCCAGTACTTC
TRBJ2-5 NA NA TRBV27 CASSQTVQETQYF TGTGCCAGCAGTCAGACAGTTCAAGAGACCCAGTACTTC
TRBJ2-7 NA NA TRBV7-9 CASSFDTSSYEQYF TGTGCCAGCAGCTTTGACACAAGCTCCTACGAGCAGTACTTC
TRBJ1-4 NA NA TRBV19 CASGKGSGEKLFF TGTGCCAGTGGTAAAGGGAGTGGAGAAAAACTGTTTTTT
TRBJ2-3 NA TRBD2 TRBV6-1 CASSESSGRLTDTQYF TGTGCCAGCAGTGAAAGCAGCGGGAGACTCACAGATACGCAGTATTTT
TRBJ2-3 NA TRBD2 TRBV4-3 CASSPNGGGNTDTQYF TGCGCCAGCAGCCCGAACGGCGGGGGGAACACAGATACGCAGTATTTT
TRBJ2-1 NA TRBD2 TRBV19 CASTFSRSGGYNEQFF TGTGCCAGTACCTTCTCAAGAAGCGGGGGTTACAATGAGCAGTTCTTC
TRBJ2-6 NA NA TRBV18 CASSPGPSSGANVLTF TGTGCCAGCTCACCAGGGCCTTCCTCTGGGGCCAACGTCCTGACTTTC
TRBJ1-3 NA NA TRBV6-4 CASKPTSSGNTIYF TGTGCCAGCAAACCAACCAGCTCTGGAAACACCATATATTTT
TRBJ1-4 NA TRBD1 TRBV7-9 CSSRTGQPLNEKLFF TGTTCCAGCAGGACGGGACAGCCCCTTAATGAAAAACTGTTTTTT
TRBJ1-5 NA NA TRBV5-6 CASSLGGGSQPQHF TGTGCCAGCAGCTTGGGTGGCGGGAGTCAGCCCCAGCATTTT
TRBJ2-7 NA TRBD1 TRBV28 CASSLRGQRNYEQYF TGTGCCAGCAGTTTACGGGGACAGAGAAACTACGAGCAGTACTTC
TRBJ1-2 NA TRBD1 TRBV10-3 CAIRRQGTEDGYTF TGTGCCATCAGAAGACAGGGGACGGAGGATGGCTACACCTTC
TRBJ2-7 NA TRBD2 TRBV4-2 CASSLERGDEQYF TGTGCCAGCAGCCTCGAGCGGGGGGACGAGCAGTACTTC
TRBJ2-5 NA NA TRBV5-1 CASSPQGPQETQYF TGCGCCAGCAGCCCCCAGGGGCCCCAAGAGACCCAGTACTTC
TRBJ2-7 NA TRBD1 TRBV27 CASRDRDEQYF TGTGCCAGCAGGGACAGGGACGAGCAGTACTTC
TRBJ1-2 NA NA TRBV25-1 CASSEYRAGSYGYTF TGTGCCAGCAGTGAATACAGGGCAGGGTCGTATGGCTACACCTTC
TRBJ1-1 NA NA TRBV7-3 CASSLQGSTEAFF TGTGCCAGCAGCTTACAGGGGTCCACTGAAGCTTTCTTT
TRBJ2-7 NA NA TRBV12-5 CASGLGPYEQYF TGTGCTAGTGGTCTCGGTCCCTACGAGCAGTACTTC
TRBJ1-6 NA NA TRBV16 CASSPQLPNSPLHF TGTGCCAGCAGCCCCCAGTTGCCGAATTCACCCCTCCACTTT
TRBJ1-4 few NA TRBV7-9 CASSLIGEKLFF TGTGCCAGCAGCTTAATCGGTGAAAAACTGTTTTTT
TRBJ1-1 NA NA TRBV10-1 CASSGQRRFTEAFF TGCGCCAGCAGTGGACAGCGAAGGTTTACTGAAGCTTTCTTT
TRBJ2-2 once NA TRBV18 CASSGRGQNTGELFF TGTGCCAGCTCAGGGAGAGGGCAAAACACCGGGGAGCTGTTTTTT
TRBJ1-1 NA NA TRBV27 CASSLSGVGTEAFF TGTGCCAGCAGTTTAAGCGGGGTTGGAACTGAAGCTTTCTTT
TRBJ1-6 NA TRBD1 TRBV6-4 CASGPQSGTGEVWNSPLHF TGTGCCAGCGGTCCCCAATCCGGGACAGGGGAAGTTTGGAATTCACCCCTCCACTTT
TRBJ2-2 once NA TRBV25-1 CASNGISGELFF TGTGCCAGCAACGGGATCTCCGGGGAGCTGTTTTTT
TRBJ2-1 few NA TRBV7-9 CASSPRDIQKGFF TGTGCCAGCAGTCCCCGGGACATACAAAAAGGGTTCTTC
TRBJ2-5 NA TRBD1 TRBV19 CASSPTDRGRETQYF TGTGCCAGTAGCCCAACGGACAGGGGAAGGGAGACCCAGTACTTC
TRBJ2-1 NA NA TRBV7-9 CASSSEVGDEQFF TGTGCCAGCAGCTCGGAGGTTGGTGATGAGCAGTTCTTC
TRBJ2-7 NA NA TRBV4-3 CASSQAIGGSYEQYF TGCGCCAGCAGCCAAGCAATCGGGGGTTCCTACGAGCAGTACTTC